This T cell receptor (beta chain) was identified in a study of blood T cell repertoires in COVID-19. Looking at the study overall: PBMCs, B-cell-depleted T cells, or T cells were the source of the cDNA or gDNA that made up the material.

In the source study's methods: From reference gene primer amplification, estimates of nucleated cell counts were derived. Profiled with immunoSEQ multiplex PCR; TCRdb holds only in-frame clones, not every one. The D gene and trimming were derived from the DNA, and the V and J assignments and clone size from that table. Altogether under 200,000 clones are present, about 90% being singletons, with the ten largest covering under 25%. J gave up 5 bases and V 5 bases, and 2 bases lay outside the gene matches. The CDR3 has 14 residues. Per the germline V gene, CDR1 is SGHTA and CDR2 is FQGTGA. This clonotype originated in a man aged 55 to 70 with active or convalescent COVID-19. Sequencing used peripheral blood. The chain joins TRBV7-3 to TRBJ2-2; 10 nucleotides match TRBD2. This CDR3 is CASSKLAGTGELFF. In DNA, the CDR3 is TGTGCCAGCAGCAAACTAGCGGGGACCGGGGAGCTGTTTTTT. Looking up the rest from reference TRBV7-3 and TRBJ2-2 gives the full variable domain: GAGVSQTPSNKVTEKGKYVELRCDPISGHTALYWYRQSLGQGPEFLIYFQGTGAADDSGLPNDRFFAVRPEGSVSTLKIQRTERGDSAVYLCASSKLAGTGELFFGEGSRLTVL.